Described below is a single T cell receptor (beta chain) sequence and its context. Its antigen is not identified. The data originate from a study of shared clonotypes between healthy human individuals. General study findings and limits: Between several donors, naive CD4 clonotypes were shared at a level of approximately 5%.

Sequencing was performed with immunoSEQ multiplex PCR; in TCRdb, only in-frame clones are kept and a portion is missing. The table records 1.5 million to 2.5 million clones, around 96% of them present only once. The germline V gene encodes CDR1 SGHNT and CDR2 YYREEE (reference sequence). Losses at the gene ends were 2 bases for V and 2 bases for J; bases not matched to a gene: 6. The CDR3 is 16 amino acids. Terminally differentiated effector memory CD45RA+ cells were left out of the naive CD8 fraction, which was CD45RO-negative and positively selected for CCR7. The material sequenced was naive CD8+ T cells sorted from blood. The origin of this receptor is a man between 18 and 35 years old in good health. V gene TRBV5-4 combines with J gene TRBJ2-1; 8 nucleotides match TRBD2. The CDR3 is CASSLELAVPYNEQFF. CDR3 coding DNA: TGTGCCAGCAGCTTAGAACTAGCGGTCCCCTACAATGAGCAGTTCTTC.